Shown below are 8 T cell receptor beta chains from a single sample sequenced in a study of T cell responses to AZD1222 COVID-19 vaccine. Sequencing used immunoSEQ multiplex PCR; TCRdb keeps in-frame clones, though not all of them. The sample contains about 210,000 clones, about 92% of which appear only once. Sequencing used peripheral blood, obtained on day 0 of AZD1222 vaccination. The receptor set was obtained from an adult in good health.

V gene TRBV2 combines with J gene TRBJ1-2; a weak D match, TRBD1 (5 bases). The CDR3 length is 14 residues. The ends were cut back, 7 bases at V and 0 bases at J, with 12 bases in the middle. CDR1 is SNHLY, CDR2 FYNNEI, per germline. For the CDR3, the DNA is TGTGCCAGCAACCTACAGGCATCTAACTATGGCTACACCTTC. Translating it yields CASNLQASNYGYTF. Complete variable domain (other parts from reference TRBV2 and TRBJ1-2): EPEVTQTPSHQVTQMGQEVILRCVPISNHLYFYWYRQILGQKVEFLVSFYNNEISEKSEIFDDQFSVERPDGSNFTLKIRSTKLEDSAMYFCASNLQASNYGYTFGSGTRLTVV.

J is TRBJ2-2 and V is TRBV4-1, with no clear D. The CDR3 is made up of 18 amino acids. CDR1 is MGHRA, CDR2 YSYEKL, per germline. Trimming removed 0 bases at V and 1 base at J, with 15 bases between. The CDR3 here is CASSQEGRRYQNTGELFF. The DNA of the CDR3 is TGCGCCAGCAGCCAAGAAGGTCGGCGCTACCAGAACACCGGGGAGCTGTTTTTT.

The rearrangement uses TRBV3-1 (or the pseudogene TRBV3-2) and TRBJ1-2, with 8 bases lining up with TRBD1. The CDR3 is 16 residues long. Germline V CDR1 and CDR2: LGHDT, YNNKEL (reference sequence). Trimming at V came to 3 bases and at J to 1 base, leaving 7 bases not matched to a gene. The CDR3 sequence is CASSHANDRGNYGYTF. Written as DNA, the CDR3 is TGTGCCAGCAGCCATGCTAATGACAGGGGTAACTATGGCTACACCTTC.

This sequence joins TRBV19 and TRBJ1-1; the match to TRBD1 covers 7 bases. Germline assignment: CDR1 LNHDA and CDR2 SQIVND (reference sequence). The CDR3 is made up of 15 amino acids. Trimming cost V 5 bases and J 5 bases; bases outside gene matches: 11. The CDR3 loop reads CASSSRQGTWTEAFF. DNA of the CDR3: TGTGCCAGTAGTTCCAGACAGGGTACGTGGACTGAAGCTTTCTTT. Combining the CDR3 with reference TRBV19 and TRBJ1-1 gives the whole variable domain DGGITQSPKYLFRKEGQNVTLSCEQNLNHDAMYWYRQDPGQGLRLIYYSQIVNDFQKGDIAEGYSVSREKKESFPLTVTSAQKNPTAFYLCASSSRQGTWTEAFFGQGTRLTVV.

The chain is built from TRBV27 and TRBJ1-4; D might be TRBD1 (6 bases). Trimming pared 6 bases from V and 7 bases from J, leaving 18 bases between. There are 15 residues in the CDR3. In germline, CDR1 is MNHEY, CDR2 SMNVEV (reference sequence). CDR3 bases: TGTGCCAGCAGGTCGTTCGGGGGGCAGAGTGAAAAACTGTTTTTT. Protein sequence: CASRSFGGQSEKLFF.

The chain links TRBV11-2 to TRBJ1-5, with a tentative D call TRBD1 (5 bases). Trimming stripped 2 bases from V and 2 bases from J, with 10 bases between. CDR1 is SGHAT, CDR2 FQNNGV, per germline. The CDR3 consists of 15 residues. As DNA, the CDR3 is TGTGCCAGCAGCTTATCCGGGACCGGCAATCAGCCCCAGCATTTT. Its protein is CASSLSGTGNQPQHF.

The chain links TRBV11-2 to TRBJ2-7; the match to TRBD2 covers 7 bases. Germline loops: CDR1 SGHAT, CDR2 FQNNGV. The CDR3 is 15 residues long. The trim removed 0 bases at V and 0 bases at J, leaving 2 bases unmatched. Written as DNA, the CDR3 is TGTGCCAGCAGCTTAGAACGGACTAGCTCCTACGAGCAGTACTTC. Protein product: CASSLERTSSYEQYF.

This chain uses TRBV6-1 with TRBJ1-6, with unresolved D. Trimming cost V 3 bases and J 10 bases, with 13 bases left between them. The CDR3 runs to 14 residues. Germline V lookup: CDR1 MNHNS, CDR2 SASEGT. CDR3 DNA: TGTGCCAGCAGTGATGGTGTTGGAAGGTCACCCCTCCACTTT. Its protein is CASSDGVGRSPLHF.